The 25 T cell receptor beta chains presented below share a single source sample, sequenced in a study of sequential checkpoint blockade in melanoma. Described treatment: randomized to nivolumab then ipilimumab (arm A) or the reverse (arm B). Here immunoSEQ multiplex PCR was the method, and the copy in TCRdb shows in-frame clones only, minus some. The table records 5,000 to 7,000 clones, roughly a fifth of them present only once. The sequenced sample was tumor tissue (inferred from file names), obtained from a patient given nivolumab and ipilimumab in sequence. These receptors all stem from a human donor with melanoma.

CDR3 nucleotides: TGTGCCAGCAGTTACCCCGGGACAGGGGAAACCGGGGAGCTGTTTTTT. Translating it yields CASSYPGTGETGELFF. J is TRBJ2-2 and V is TRBV6-8; 10 positions match TRBD1. The CDR3 totals 16 residues. Germline V gives CDR1 MNHGY, CDR2 SAAAGT. V dropped 2 bases and J dropped 5; count of bases not matched to a gene: 5.

This clone was detected once. The chain carries TRBV14 and TRBJ2-7; D not resolved. This CDR3 is built from 13 residues. Germline CDR1 reads SGHDN; CDR2 reads FVKESK. Trimming pared 0 bases from V and 4 bases from J, leaving 7 bases between. The CDR3 sequence is CASSQETPYEQYF. DNA for the CDR3: TGTGCCAGCAGCCAAGAAACGCCATACGAGCAGTACTTC.

With regard to this clone: The sample contains more than one DNA sequence encoding this CDR3. The V gene is TRBV19, the J gene TRBJ2-1, with D unclear. The V gene's germline CDR1 is LNHDA and CDR2 SQIVND (reference sequence). V was clipped by 3 bases and J by 4 bases, with 7 bases between them. This CDR3 has 13 residues. CDR3 DNA: TGTGCCAGTAGTATCCAATTATACAATGAGCAGTTCTTC. This sequence encodes CASSIQLYNEQFF.

The chain recombines TRBV19 with TRBJ1-5; D not certain. Germline V gives CDR1 LNHDA, CDR2 SQIVND (reference sequence). The ends were cut back, 8 bases at V and 2 bases at J, with 7 bases in the middle. The CDR3 consists of 12 residues. CDR3 sequence: CASRAGNQPQHF. The CDR3 bases are TGTGCCAGTCGGGCGGGCAATCAGCCCCAGCATTTT.

The chain links TRBV15 to TRBJ2-5; 9 nucleotides agree with TRBD1. Germline lookup yields CDR1 LNHNV and CDR2 YYDKDF (reference sequence). This CDR3 contains 14 residues. Trimming removed 3 bases from V and 2 bases from J; junction bases left unmatched: 1. The chain's CDR3 is CATSRGQGQETQYF. CDR3 sequence (DNA): TGTGCCACCAGCAGGGGACAGGGACAAGAGACCCAGTACTTC.

The chain is built from TRBV6-8 and TRBJ2-4; the match to TRBD2 covers 11 bases. The CDR3 sequence is 16 residues long. CDR1 is MNHGY and CDR2 is SAAAGT in the germline V gene. V shed 5 bases and J 3 bases; nucleotides not matched to a gene: 6. In nucleotides, the CDR3 is TGTGCCAGCAGTCAGTCTAGCGGGGGGAACAAAAACATTCAGTACTTC. Translation gives CASSQSSGGNKNIQYF.

The chain recombines TRBV28 with TRBJ1-5; tentatively, D is TRBD1 (5 bases). With 3 bases removed from V and 4 bases from J, the gap between germline ends came to 13 bases. The CDR3 consists of 15 residues. Germline V gives CDR1 MDHEN, CDR2 SYDVKM. CDR3 amino acids: CASSFQGRWNQPQHF. CDR3 coding DNA: TGTGCCAGCAGTTTTCAGGGACGTTGGAATCAGCCCCAGCATTTT.

This clone is medium-sized within its sample. The chain links TRBV11-3 to TRBJ1-4; perhaps TRBD1 as D (5 bases). V shed 5 bases and J shed 0 bases, with 13 bases lying between them. This CDR3 contains 16 residues. The germline V gene has CDR1 SGHNT and CDR2 YENEEA. The CDR3 protein is CASSMGRIATNEKLFF. CDR3 DNA sequence: TGTGCCAGCAGCATGGGACGGATTGCAACTAATGAAAAACTGTTTTTT.

This clone is medium-sized within its sample. The chain combines TRBV19 with TRBJ2-7, with TRBD2 matching 7 bases. With V trimmed by 1 base and J by 3 bases, 6 bases remained unmatched. CDR3 length equals 15 residues. The germline V gene encodes CDR1 LNHDA and CDR2 SQIVND (reference sequence). The CDR3 region is CASSIGAGAVYEQYF. The CDR3 nucleotides are TGTGCCAGTAGTATAGGGGCGGGAGCAGTCTACGAGCAGTACTTC.

V usage is TRBV19 and J usage is TRBJ1-5; D is ambiguous. Trimming removed 3 bases from V and 5 bases from J, with 14 bases in between. Germline lookup yields CDR1 LNHDA and CDR2 SQIVND (reference sequence). The CDR3 spans 15 residues. The CDR3 nucleotides read TGTGCCAGTAGTATGTTAGTGGGGTTGTATCAGCCCCAGCATTTT. This gives the protein CASSMLVGLYQPQHF. Full variable domain (remainder filled in from reference TRBV19 and TRBJ1-5): DGGITQSPKYLFRKEGQNVTLSCEQNLNHDAMYWYRQDPGQGLRLIYYSQIVNDFQKGDIAEGYSVSREKKESFPLTVTSAQKNPTAFYLCASSMLVGLYQPQHFGDGTRLSIL.

The chain has TRBV6-8 and TRBJ1-2; D is uncertain. The ends were cut back, 7 bases at V and 4 bases at J, with 16 bases in the middle. This CDR3 has 14 amino acids. Germline CDR1 reads MNHGY; CDR2 reads SAAAGT. CDR3 nucleotides: TGTGCCAGCACCTTACCCGGGGATTTCTATGGCTACACCTTC. Protein product: CASTLPGDFYGYTF.

This clone came up many times. This chain joins TRBV9 and TRBJ2-3; 13 bases are shared with TRBD2. The CDR3 runs 18 residues. The germline V gene encodes CDR1 SGDLS and CDR2 YYNGEE. V gave up 3 bases and J gave up 3 bases; unmatched junction bases: 10. The CDR3 sequence is CASSATSGGAAMTDTQYF. DNA of the CDR3: TGTGCCAGCAGCGCTACTAGCGGGGGGGCCGCGATGACAGATACGCAGTATTTT.

This chain links TRBV9 with TRBJ2-1; TRBD2 matches at 14 bases. J gave up 7 bases and V 4 bases, and 7 bases lay outside the gene matches. This CDR3 contains 16 residues. Germline CDR1 is SGDLS and CDR2 is YYNGEE. Here the CDR3 DNA reads TGTGCCAGCAGCTCATTGACTAGCGGGGGGGCTAATGAGCAGTTCTTC. Its protein product is CASSSLTSGGANEQFF.

CDR3 nucleotides: TGTGCCAGCAGTTTATTTGGTCCCCCGGGACTAGCCTCCTACGAGCAGTACTTC. The encoded protein is CASSLFGPPGLASYEQYF. The chain carries TRBV28 and TRBJ2-7, with 9 bases lining up with TRBD2. After removal of 1 base from V and 0 bases from J, the junction contained 10 bases not matched to a gene. CDR3 length equals 18 residues. Germline V gene data show CDR1 as MDHEN and CDR2 as SYDVKM.

V gene TRBV9 combines with J gene TRBJ2-6; 7 bases line up with TRBD1. Per germline, CDR1 SGDLS and CDR2 YYNGEE. The CDR3 runs to 18 residues. J gave up 0 bases and V 2 bases, and 8 bases lay outside the gene matches. The CDR3: CASSVQQGSTSGANVLTF. The CDR3 region has the DNA TGTGCCAGCAGCGTCCAACAGGGGTCTACCTCTGGGGCCAACGTCCTGACTTTC. The full variable domain, its missing parts supplied by reference TRBV9 and TRBJ2-6, is DSGVTQTPKHLITATGQRVTLRCSPRSGDLSVYWYQQSLDQGLQFLIQYYNGEERAKGNILERFSAQQFPDLHSELNLSSLELGDSALYFCASSVQQGSTSGANVLTFGAGSRLTVL.

This clone is medium-sized (0.01 to 0.1%) by share. The rearrangement links TRBV28 to TRBJ2-1, with D maybe TRBD2 (5 bases). The CDR3 has 15 residues. Looked up from germline, CDR1 is MDHEN and CDR2 is SYDVKM. V dropped 6 bases and J dropped 0 bases, with 12 bases sitting between them. The CDR3 spells CASRLRESSYNEQFF. The DNA for the CDR3 is TGTGCCAGCAGGTTAAGGGAGAGCTCCTACAATGAGCAGTTCTTC. Variable domain in full (rest from reference TRBV28 and TRBJ2-1): DVKVTQSSRYLVKRTGEKVFLECVQDMDHENMFWYRQDPGLGLRLIYFSYDVKMKEKGDIPEGYSVSREKKERFSLILESASTNQTSMYLCASRLRESSYNEQFFGPGTRLTVL.

The chain is built from TRBV6-8 and TRBJ1-2; D unresolved. CDR1 is MNHGY and CDR2 is SAAAGT in the germline V gene. The CDR3 is 16 amino acids. V lost 4 bases to trimming and J lost 2 bases, with 17 bases between them. This CDR3 reads CASSSGPWQRNYGYTF. The CDR3 DNA reads TGTGCCAGCAGTTCTGGACCTTGGCAACGGAACTATGGCTACACCTTC.

This clone showed up many times. This chain links TRBV30 with TRBJ1-3; no definite D call. The V gene lost 8 bases and the J gene lost 0 bases, with 17 bases spanning the gap. This CDR3 is built from 15 residues. Looked up from germline, CDR1 is GTSNPN and CDR2 is SVGIG (reference sequence). CDR3 amino acids: CATLGGGPSGNTIYF. The DNA of the CDR3 is TGTGCCACCCTCGGCGGTGGACCCTCTGGAAACACCATATATTTT.

This sequence joins TRBV28 and TRBJ2-5; D uncertain. Germline V gives CDR1 MDHEN, CDR2 SYDVKM. V was pared by 6 bases and J by 1 base, with 9 bases between. The CDR3 contains 13 residues. CDR3 amino acids: CASRPPVQETQYF. Written as DNA, the CDR3 is TGTGCCAGCAGGCCACCAGTCCAAGAGACCCAGTACTTC.

This clone was observed a few times. The CDR3 region is CASRVRDSQPQHF. CDR3 DNA: TGTGCCAGCAGGGTCAGGGATAGCCAGCCCCAGCATTTT. This chain joins TRBV6-8 and TRBJ1-5; tentatively, D is TRBD1 (5 bases). The CDR3 loop spans 13 amino acids. CDR1 MNHGY and CDR2 SAAAGT come from the germline V gene. Trimming pared 6 bases from V and 7 bases from J, leaving 13 bases between.

This clone came up many times. CDR3 nucleotide sequence: TGTGCCAGCAGAAATAACCCGCAGGGGTACTCACCCCTCCACTTT. It specifies CASRNNPQGYSPLHF. The chain employs TRBV11-3 and TRBJ1-6; tentative D call: TRBD1 (6 bases). This CDR3 contains 15 residues. From germline, CDR1 is SGHNT and CDR2 YENEEA. Trimming took 6 bases from V and 10 from J, leaving 19 bases between them.

V is TRBV19 and J is TRBJ1-1; D is unresolved. The germline V gene has CDR1 LNHDA and CDR2 SQIVND (reference sequence). Trimming left V 5 bases short and J 6 bases short, with 7 bases between. The CDR3 consists of 11 residues. The CDR3 protein is CASSGRAEAFF. In DNA form, the CDR3 reads TGTGCCAGTAGTGGGCGGGCTGAAGCTTTCTTT.

This clone was observed at least ten times. V usage is TRBV11-3 and J usage is TRBJ1-4; 9 bases are shared with TRBD1. Germline lookup yields CDR1 SGHNT and CDR2 YENEEA. This CDR3 comprises 15 residues. The V and J ends lost 3 bases and 8 bases, in that order; junction bases with no gene match: 7. The CDR3 DNA sequence: TGTGCCAGCAGCTTCCCGGGACAGGGCGGCGAAAAACTGTTTTTT. Its translation is CASSFPGQGGEKLFF.

This clone came up a few times. The V call is TRBV19, the J call TRBJ2-7; D might be TRBD2 (6 bases). Per germline, CDR1 LNHDA and CDR2 SQIVND (reference sequence). CDR3 length: 13 residues. Between the trimmed V and J ends, which lost 5 bases and 0 bases, there was a span of 8 bases. CDR3 sequence: CASSVADSYEQYF. CDR3 DNA: TGTGCCAGTAGTGTAGCGGACTCCTACGAGCAGTACTTC.

The chain recombines TRBV18 with TRBJ2-5; TRBD1 agrees at 8 bases. Unmatched junction bases numbered 9, after V lost 4 bases and J lost 5 bases. This CDR3 has 15 residues. CDR1 is KGHSH and CDR2 is LQKENI in the germline V gene. CDR3 bases: TGTGCCAGCTCACTCCGCCAGGGGGCGGGTGAGACCCAGTACTTC. Its translation: CASSLRQGAGETQYF.